This note documents a single T cell receptor (beta chain) sequence. These data are taken from a study of cytomegalovirus exposure and HLA in healthy donors. The CDR3 runs to 14 residues. CDR1 is MNHNS and CDR2 is SASEGT in the germline V gene. V was trimmed by 7 bases and J by 1 base, leaving 13 bases between them. The study ran its PCR with 60 Vbeta and 13 Jbeta primers. Using immunoSEQ multiplex PCR, the repertoire was profiled, and TCRdb retains in-frame clones only, with some absent. The sample lists 110,000 or so clones, over 75% seen once, with 5.4% in the top ten. The sample was PBMCs. This TCR was sampled from a young woman in good health and CMV-seropositive. The chain has TRBV6-1 and TRBJ2-5; TRBD1 might be the D (6 bases). CDR3 in amino acids: CASTPGHLQETQYF. The CDR3, as DNA: TGTGCCAGCACCCCGGGACACCTCCAAGAGACCCAGTACTTC.